Listed here are 29 T cell receptor beta chains from one sample, sequenced in a study of lymphopenia after photon versus proton radiotherapy. Profiling relied on immunoSEQ multiplex PCR, and the TCRdb table lists in-frame clones only, not all of them. This repertoire shows 8,000 or so clones, less than 90% found once; its top ten account for about 3%. This sample comprised peripheral blood, obtained from a patient treated with photon-based radiotherapy. The origin of the receptors is a woman between 65 and 79 years old with pancreatic cancer.

This clone came up a few times. CDR3 amino acids: CASSPREGQRDTQYF. CDR3 DNA sequence: TGCGCCAGCAGCCCCCGGGAGGGCCAGAGAGATACGCAGTATTTT. The chain recombines TRBV5-1 with TRBJ2-3, with 8 nucleotides matching TRBD2. Germline V gene data show CDR1 as SGHRS and CDR2 as YFSETQ. The ends lost 4 bases at V and 5 bases at J; junction bases unmatched: 9. CDR3 length: 15 residues.

This chain uses TRBV9 with TRBJ1-3; no reliable D call. Germline assignment: CDR1 SGDLS and CDR2 YYNGEE. The CDR3 loop spans 16 amino acids. Trimming took 0 bases from V and 0 from J, leaving 10 bases between them. This chain's CDR3 is CASSVAWTTSGNTIYF. The CDR3 nucleotides are TGTGCCAGCAGCGTAGCTTGGACGACCTCTGGAAACACCATATATTTT.

This chain uses TRBV19 with TRBJ1-1; 7 bases are shared with TRBD1. After removal of 8 bases from V and 3 bases from J, the junction contained 18 bases not matched to a gene. The germline CDR1 and CDR2 sequences are LNHDA and SQIVND (reference sequence). CDR3 length: 17 residues. The CDR3: CASSPGQPIGLDTEAFF. In DNA, the CDR3 is TGTGCCAGTTCGCCGGGACAGCCTATAGGCCTTGACACTGAAGCTTTCTTT.

CDR3 region: CASRDPPYEDAKNIQYF. The DNA for the CDR3 is TGTGCCAGCAGGGACCCCCCATACGAAGACGCCAAAAACATTCAGTACTTC. This rearrangement joins TRBV2 to TRBJ2-4; unclear D gene. V was pared by 6 bases and J by 1 base, with 19 bases between. The CDR3 runs 17 residues. CDR1 is SNHLY, CDR2 FYNNEI, per germline.

V gene TRBV5-1 combines with J gene TRBJ1-1, with TRBD1 as a possible D gene (5 bases). Germline V gene data show CDR1 as SGHRS and CDR2 as YFSETQ. V shed 5 bases and J shed 4 bases, with 12 bases lying between them. The CDR3 runs 13 residues. CDR3 sequence reads: CASRSGGTTEAFF. The CDR3 DNA reads as TGCGCCAGCAGATCGGGGGGGACCACTGAAGCTTTCTTT.

This clone showed up just once. The chain recombines TRBV23-1 with TRBJ2-2; TRBD1 agrees at 7 bases. Being an ORF, TRBV23-1 has a function that is uncertain. This CDR3 is built from 19 residues. With V trimmed by 1 base and J by 4 bases, 15 bases remained unmatched. CDR3 protein: CASSQLFCCETGSTGELFF. Here the CDR3 DNA reads TGCGCCAGCAGTCAATTGTTTTGTTGCGAGACAGGGTCCACCGGGGAGCTGTTTTTT.

The rearrangement joins TRBV13 to TRBJ2-3, with TRBD1 matching 7 bases. Germline CDR1 and CDR2: PRHDT and FYEKMQ (reference sequence). The CDR3 length is 14 residues. The V gene end was trimmed by 3 bases and the J gene end by 5 bases; junction bases not matched to a gene: 5. CDR3 sequence (DNA): TGTGCCAGCAGCTTGACAGGGAACTTAGATACGCAGTATTTT. Translated, it gives CASSLTGNLDTQYF.

The sample holds a few counts of this clone. V and J are TRBV2 and TRBJ2-7; the D gene could be TRBD1 or TRBD2 (5 bases each). Germline lookup yields CDR1 SNHLY and CDR2 FYNNEI. The CDR3 runs to 15 residues. The germline V and J ends were trimmed by 6 bases and 4 bases, with 19 bases remaining between them. Here the CDR3 reads CASRVPGRASYEQYF. DNA for the CDR3: TGTGCCAGCAGAGTCCCGGGACGCGCCTCTTACGAGCAGTACTTC. Supplemented by reference TRBV2 and TRBJ2-7, the full variable domain reads EPEVTQTPSHQVTQMGQEVILRCVPISNHLYFYWYRQILGQKVEFLVSFYNNEISEKSEIFDDQFSVERPDGSNFTLKIRSTKLEDSAMYFCASRVPGRASYEQYFGPGTRLTVT.

The rearrangement links TRBV6-6 to TRBJ1-5, with a possible D match to TRBD1 (5 bases). Germline CDR1 and CDR2: MNHNY and SVGAGI (reference sequence). The CDR3 covers 14 residues. V lost 6 bases and J lost 6, with 15 bases in between. The CDR3 sequence is CASREQGGAQPQHF. CDR3 bases: TGTGCCAGCAGAGAGCAGGGAGGGGCTCAGCCCCAGCATTTT.

This chain uses TRBV28 with TRBJ2-5, with D hard to call. This CDR3 region has 12 residues. Per germline, CDR1 MDHEN and CDR2 SYDVKM. With 5 bases removed from V and 5 bases from J, the gap between germline ends came to 9 bases. The chain's CDR3 is CASSKGRETQYF. CDR3 nucleotides: TGTGCCAGCAGTAAGGGCAGGGAGACCCAGTACTTC.

V and J are TRBV30 and TRBJ2-1; D gene uncertain. V lost 2 bases, J lost 7 bases, and 6 bases lay in between. Germline CDR1 and CDR2: GTSNPN and SVGIG (reference sequence). This CDR3 region has 11 residues. CDR3: CAWSIGNEQFF. DNA for the CDR3: TGTGCCTGGAGTATTGGAAATGAGCAGTTCTTC.

In DNA form, the CDR3 reads TGTGCCAGCAGCTTGGGTCCAGCGGGAGGGACAATTCAGTTCTTC. Its protein is CASSLGPAGGTIQFF. The chain carries TRBV5-6 and TRBJ2-1; 10 bases match TRBD2. The CDR3 runs 15 residues. Per the germline V gene, CDR1 is SGHDT and CDR2 is YYEEEE. V trimming: 0 bases; J trimming: 13 bases; junction bases outside the gene matches: 10.

The sample holds one count of this clone. J is TRBJ1-1 and V is TRBV6-1; TRBD1 might be the D (5 bases). Germline loops: CDR1 MNHNS, CDR2 SASEGT. This CDR3 comprises 15 residues. V was clipped by 2 bases and J by 9 bases, with 19 bases between them. CDR3 loop: CASSEQGGLSVKAFF. Here the CDR3 DNA reads TGTGCCAGCAGTGAACAGGGCGGGTTGTCGGTCAAAGCTTTCTTT.

J is TRBJ1-2 and V is TRBV28, with D tentatively TRBD1 (6 bases). V lost 4 bases to trimming and J lost 7 bases, with 10 bases between them. This CDR3 is 12 amino acids long. In germline, CDR1 is MDHEN, CDR2 SYDVKM. For the CDR3, the DNA is TGTGCCAGCAGTTCCTTACAGGGTGGCTACACCTTC. It translates to CASSSLQGGYTF.

This chain uses TRBV28 with TRBJ1-2; a possible D gene is TRBD1 (6 bases). Trimming shortened V by 2 bases and J by 4 bases, and 14 bases separated the two germline ends. This CDR3 is 15 amino acids long. Germline assignment: CDR1 MDHEN and CDR2 SYDVKM. The CDR3 loop is CASSLGLDRSYGYTF. The DNA for the CDR3 is TGTGCCAGCAGTTTAGGTCTTGACAGGAGCTATGGCTACACCTTC.

The rearrangement joins TRBV6-6 to TRBJ1-1; the D gene is possibly TRBD1 (5 bases). V dropped 6 bases and J dropped 5 bases, with 13 bases sitting between them. CDR3 length equals 13 residues. Germline lookup yields CDR1 MNHNY and CDR2 SVGAGI (reference sequence). CDR3 DNA sequence: TGTGCCAGCAGAACGGGGGTTGGGACTGAAGCTTTCTTT. Amino acid sequence: CASRTGVGTEAFF.

About this clone itself: This may come from a read error, since a much larger clone is one base off. Other DNA sequences from this sample encode an identical CDR3 as well. The J gene is TRBJ2-7, the V gene TRBV27; 8 bases match TRBD2. Germline V gives CDR1 MNHEY, CDR2 SMNVEV (reference sequence). The CDR3 totals 14 residues. The CDR3 DNA reads as TGTGCCAGTAGTTTATCAACTAGCGGCCCTGAGCAGTACTTC. This translates into CASSLSTSGPEQYF.

The rearrangement joins TRBV18 to TRBJ2-3; tentatively, D is TRBD1 (6 bases). The V and J ends lost 5 bases and 3 bases respectively, with 15 bases between them. This CDR3 has 15 amino acids. Germline CDR1 KGHSH, CDR2 LQKENI. CDR3 in amino acids: CASSTNGQRTDTQYF. The CDR3 DNA follows: TGTGCCAGCTCAACGAACGGACAGAGAACAGATACGCAGTATTTT. The full variable domain, with the rest looked up from reference TRBV18 and TRBJ2-3, is NAGVMQNPRHLVRRRGQEARLRCSPMKGHSHVYWYRQLPEEGLKFMVYLQKENIIDESGMPKERFSAEFPKEGPSILRIQQVVRGDSAAYFCASSTNGQRTDTQYFGPGTRLTVL.

The V call is TRBV9, the J call TRBJ2-3, with a weak D call TRBD2 (5 bases). Germline V CDR1 and CDR2: SGDLS, YYNGEE. Trimming pared 4 bases from V and 4 bases from J, leaving 13 bases between. The CDR3 totals 14 residues. This CDR3 is CASSPQRAADTQYF. The CDR3 nucleotides are TGTGCCAGCAGCCCTCAGAGGGCAGCAGATACGCAGTATTTT.

The V and J genes are TRBV7-2 and TRBJ2-1, with 9 bases matching TRBD2. Germline V gene lookup returns CDR1 SGHTA and CDR2 FQGNSA. With 5 bases clipped from V and 5 bases from J, the junction kept 13 bases outside the gene matches. The CDR3 totals 17 residues. The chain's CDR3 is CASSPVAGGRGNNEQFF. The CDR3 DNA sequence: TGTGCCAGCAGCCCCGTGGCCGGCGGGAGGGGAAACAATGAGCAGTTCTTC.

The rearrangement joins TRBV15 to TRBJ2-7, with unresolved D. Germline assignment: CDR1 LNHNV and CDR2 YYDKDF (reference sequence). Between the trimmed V and J ends, which lost 5 bases and 2 bases, there was a span of 13 bases. There are 14 residues in the CDR3. As DNA, the CDR3 is TGTGCCACCAGCGGATACCAGGACCCCTACGAGCAGTACTTC. Encoded protein: CATSGYQDPYEQYF.

This chain joins TRBV7-9 and TRBJ2-1; perhaps TRBD2 as D (6 bases). Looked up from germline, CDR1 is SEHNR and CDR2 is FQNEAQ (reference sequence). This CDR3 is built from 17 residues. V was clipped by 5 bases and J by 6 bases, with 23 bases between them. The CDR3 loop reads CASSTGTFFRRANEQFF. The CDR3 DNA reads TGTGCCAGCAGCACCGGGACTTTTTTTAGGAGGGCCAATGAGCAGTTCTTC.

The chain recombines TRBV9 with TRBJ1-3, with D perhaps matching TRBD1 (5 bases). The V end was cut by 4 bases, the J end by 10 bases, with 18 bases between. Germline V gives CDR1 SGDLS, CDR2 YYNGEE. The CDR3 spans 14 residues. The CDR3 region is CASSPPRGRSTIYF. CDR3 sequence (DNA): TGTGCCAGCAGCCCTCCTAGGGGCCGGAGTACCATATATTTT.

The V and J genes are TRBV29-1 and TRBJ1-1; no firm D call. Germline V gives CDR1 SQVTM, CDR2 ANQGSEA. The V end was cut by 6 bases, the J end by 1 base, with 18 bases between. CDR3 length: 15 residues. The CDR3 DNA reads TGCAGCGTGGTTCCCCGGGTCGCAGGGAACACTGAAGCTTTCTTT. It encodes CSVVPRVAGNTEAFF.

This clone is a singleton in its sample. The V gene is TRBV4-2, the J gene TRBJ2-5; TRBD2 matches 8 bases. CDR1 and CDR2 (germline): LGHNA, YNFKEQ. The CDR3 consists of 18 residues. The J segment lost 4 bases and the V segment lost 1 base, leaving 14 bases of the junction unmatched. CDR3: CASSQVPRGLAGLETQYF. Here the CDR3 DNA reads TGTGCCAGCAGCCAAGTACCTCGGGGGTTAGCGGGATTAGAGACCCAGTACTTC.

The chain has TRBV5-1 and TRBJ2-1, with 12 bases fitting TRBD2. V lost 3 bases and J lost 5; bases outside the gene matches: 3. Germline lookup yields CDR1 SGHRS and CDR2 YFSETQ. The CDR3 length is 15 residues. Here the CDR3 DNA reads TGCGCCAGCAGCTCTGGACTAGCGGGAAACAATGAGCAGTTCTTC. Translation: CASSSGLAGNNEQFF.

This rearrangement joins TRBV6-1 to TRBJ2-2; D gene ambiguous. The CDR3 contains 15 residues. Germline loops: CDR1 MNHNS, CDR2 SASEGT. V shed 6 bases and J shed 0 bases, with 11 bases lying between them. The CDR3 nucleotides are TGTGCCAGCAGGAGGACGGTCGCGAACACCGGGGAGCTGTTTTTT. Protein product: CASRRTVANTGELFF.

The chain joins TRBV27 to TRBJ2-1; 10 bases agree with TRBD2. Germline lookup yields CDR1 MNHEY and CDR2 SMNVEV (reference sequence). V was clipped by 7 bases and J by 4 bases; unmatched bases: 7. The CDR3 is 15 residues long. CDR3 sequence (DNA): TGTGCCAGCACCCCAGCGGGAGGGGCGTACAATGAGCAGTTCTTC. It codes for CASTPAGGAYNEQFF.

The rearrangement links TRBV6-4 to TRBJ2-1; maybe TRBD1 (6 bases). CDR1 is MRHNA, CDR2 SNTAGT, per germline. Trimming took 6 bases from V and 9 from J, leaving 18 bases between them. This CDR3 contains 14 residues. The CDR3 DNA sequence: TGTGCCAGCAGGAGTGAACAGGGAATCGGTGAGCAGTTCTTC. This codes for CASRSEQGIGEQFF.